This TCR beta chain stems from a study of response to subunit inactivated influenza vaccine. The study's findings and limits: T cells newly recruited by each seasonal influenza vaccination are few, the authors suggested.

MiXCR, run by TCRdb on the RT-PCR reads, gives a single entry per CDR3 protein. The data show about half a million distinct CDR3 sequences, 10% to 11% seen once. The CDR3 runs 13 residues. The germline V and J ends were trimmed by 6 bases and 7 bases, with 19 bases remaining between them. The germline V gene encodes CDR1 DFQATT and CDR2 SNEGSKA (reference sequence). Regarding this clonotype: Its antigen remains unknown.

Sample: PBMCs from blood, taken more than 35 days after vaccination. The sequence derives from a man between 45 and 60 years old who received an inactivated influenza vaccine. The V and J genes are TRBV20-1 and TRBJ2-7, with TRBD1 as a possible D gene (6 bases). The chain's CDR3 is CSAAARTVGEQYF. The CDR3 DNA reads TGCAGTGCAGCTGCCCGGACAGTGGGTGAGCAGTACTTC.